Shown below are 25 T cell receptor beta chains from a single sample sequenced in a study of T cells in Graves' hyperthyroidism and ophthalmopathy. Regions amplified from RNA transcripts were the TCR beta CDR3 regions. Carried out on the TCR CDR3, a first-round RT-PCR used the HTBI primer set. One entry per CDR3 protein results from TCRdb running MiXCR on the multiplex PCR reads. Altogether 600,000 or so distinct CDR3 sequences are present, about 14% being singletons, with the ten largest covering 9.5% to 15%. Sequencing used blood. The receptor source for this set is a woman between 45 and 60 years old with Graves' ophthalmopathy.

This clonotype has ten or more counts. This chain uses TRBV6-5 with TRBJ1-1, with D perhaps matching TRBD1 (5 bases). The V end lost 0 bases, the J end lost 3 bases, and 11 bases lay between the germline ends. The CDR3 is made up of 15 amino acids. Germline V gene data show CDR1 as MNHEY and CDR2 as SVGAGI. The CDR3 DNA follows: TGTGCCAGCAGTTACTCCCTTCTGGGGGACACTGAAGCTTTCTTT. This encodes CASSYSLLGDTEAFF.

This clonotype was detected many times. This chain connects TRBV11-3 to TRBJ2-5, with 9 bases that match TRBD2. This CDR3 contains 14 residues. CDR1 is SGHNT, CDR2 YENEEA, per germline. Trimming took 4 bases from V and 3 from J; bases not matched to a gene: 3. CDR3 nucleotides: TGTGCCAGCAGCTCTAGACTAGCGGAAGAGACCCAGTACTTC. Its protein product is CASSSRLAEETQYF. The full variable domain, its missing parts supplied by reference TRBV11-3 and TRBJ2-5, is EAGVVQSPRYKIIEKKQPVAFWCNPISGHNTLYWYLQNLGQGPELLIRYENEEAVDDSQLPKDRFSAERLKGVDSTLKIQPAELGDSAVYLCASSSRLAEETQYFGPGTRLLVL.

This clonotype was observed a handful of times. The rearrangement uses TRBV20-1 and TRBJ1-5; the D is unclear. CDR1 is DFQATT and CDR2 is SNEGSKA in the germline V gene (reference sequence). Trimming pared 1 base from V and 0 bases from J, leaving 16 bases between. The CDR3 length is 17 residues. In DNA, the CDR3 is TGCAGTGCTAGAGCAATGGAGCGGCAGAATAGCAATCAGCCCCAGCATTTT. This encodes CSARAMERQNSNQPQHF.

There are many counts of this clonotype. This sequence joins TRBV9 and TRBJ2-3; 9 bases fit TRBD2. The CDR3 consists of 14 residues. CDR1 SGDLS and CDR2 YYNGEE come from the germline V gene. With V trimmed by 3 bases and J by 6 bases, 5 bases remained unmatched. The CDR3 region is CASSANLAGDTQYF. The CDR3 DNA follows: TGTGCCAGCAGCGCCAACCTAGCGGGGGATACGCAGTATTTT.

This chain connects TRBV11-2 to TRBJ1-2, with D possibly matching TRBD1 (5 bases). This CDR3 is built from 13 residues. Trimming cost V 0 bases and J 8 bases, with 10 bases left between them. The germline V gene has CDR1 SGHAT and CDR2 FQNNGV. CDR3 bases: TGTGCCAGCAGCTTAGAGAGAGGGACGGGCTACACCTTC. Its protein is CASSLERGTGYTF.

CDR3 nucleotides: TGCGCCAGCAGCTTTCGGAGCCTTGGGCAAGAGACCCAGTACTTC. Translation: CASSFRSLGQETQYF. The chain links TRBV5-1 to TRBJ2-5, with no clear D. Trimming cost V 2 bases and J 2 bases, with 13 bases left between them. Germline lookup yields CDR1 SGHRS and CDR2 YFSETQ. The CDR3 consists of 15 residues.

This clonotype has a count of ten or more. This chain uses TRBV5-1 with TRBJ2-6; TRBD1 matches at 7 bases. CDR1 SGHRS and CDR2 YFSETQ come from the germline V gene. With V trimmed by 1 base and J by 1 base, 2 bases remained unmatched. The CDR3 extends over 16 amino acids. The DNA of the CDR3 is TGCGCCAGCAGCTTGACAGGGGTATCTGGGGCCAACGTCCTGACTTTC. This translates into CASSLTGVSGANVLTF.

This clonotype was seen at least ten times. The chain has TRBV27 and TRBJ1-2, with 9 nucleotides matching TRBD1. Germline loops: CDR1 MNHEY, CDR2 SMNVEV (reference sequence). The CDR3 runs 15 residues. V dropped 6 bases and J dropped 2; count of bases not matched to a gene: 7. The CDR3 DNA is TGTGCCAGCAGGCCAGAGGGACAGGGAAACTATGGCTACACCTTC. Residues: CASRPEGQGNYGYTF.

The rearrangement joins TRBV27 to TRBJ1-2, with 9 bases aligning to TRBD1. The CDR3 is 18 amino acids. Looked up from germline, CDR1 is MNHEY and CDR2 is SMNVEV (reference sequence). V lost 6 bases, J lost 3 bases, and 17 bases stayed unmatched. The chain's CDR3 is CASRPYGTGWNLDYGYTF. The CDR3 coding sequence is TGTGCCAGCAGGCCTTACGGGACAGGGTGGAATTTGGACTATGGCTACACCTTC.

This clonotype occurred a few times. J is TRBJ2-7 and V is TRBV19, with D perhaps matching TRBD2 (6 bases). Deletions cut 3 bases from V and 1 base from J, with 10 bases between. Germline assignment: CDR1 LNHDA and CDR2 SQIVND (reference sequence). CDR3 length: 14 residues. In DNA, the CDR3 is TGTGCCAGTAGTATCGGGACTGGATCCTACGAGCAGTACTTC. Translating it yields CASSIGTGSYEQYF.

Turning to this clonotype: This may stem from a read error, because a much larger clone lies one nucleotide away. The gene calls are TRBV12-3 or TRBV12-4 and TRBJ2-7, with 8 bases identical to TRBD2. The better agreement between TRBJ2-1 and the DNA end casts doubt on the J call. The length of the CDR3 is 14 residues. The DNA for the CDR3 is TGTGCCAGCAGTCCTTTCGGGAGGGCCTACGAGCAGTTCTTC. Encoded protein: CASSPFGRAYEQFF.

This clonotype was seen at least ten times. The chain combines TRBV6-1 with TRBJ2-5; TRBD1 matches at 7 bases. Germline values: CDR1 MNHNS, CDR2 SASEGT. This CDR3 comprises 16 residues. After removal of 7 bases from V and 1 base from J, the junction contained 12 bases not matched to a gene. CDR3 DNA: TGTGCCAGCAACAGGGGCTACCCAAGCGTCCAAGAGACCCAGTACTTC. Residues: CASNRGYPSVQETQYF.

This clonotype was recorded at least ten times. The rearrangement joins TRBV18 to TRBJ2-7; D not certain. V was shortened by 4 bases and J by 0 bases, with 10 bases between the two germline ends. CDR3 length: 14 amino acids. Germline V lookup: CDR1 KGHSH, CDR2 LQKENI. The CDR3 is CASSRLGYSYEQYF. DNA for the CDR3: TGTGCCAGCTCACGATTGGGATACTCCTACGAGCAGTACTTC.

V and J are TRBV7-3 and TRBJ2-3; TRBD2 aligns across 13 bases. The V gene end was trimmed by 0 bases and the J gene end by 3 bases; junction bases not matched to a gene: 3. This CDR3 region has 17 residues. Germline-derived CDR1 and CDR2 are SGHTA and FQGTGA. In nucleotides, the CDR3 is TGTGCCAGCAGCTTAACACTAGCGGGAGGGGGTACAGATACGCAGTATTTT. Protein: CASSLTLAGGGTDTQYF.

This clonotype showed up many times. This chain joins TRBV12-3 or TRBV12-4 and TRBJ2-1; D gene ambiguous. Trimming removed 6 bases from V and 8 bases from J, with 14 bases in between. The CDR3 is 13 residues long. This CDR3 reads CASRIDQVDEQFF. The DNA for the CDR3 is TGTGCCAGCAGAATTGATCAGGTAGATGAGCAGTTCTTC.

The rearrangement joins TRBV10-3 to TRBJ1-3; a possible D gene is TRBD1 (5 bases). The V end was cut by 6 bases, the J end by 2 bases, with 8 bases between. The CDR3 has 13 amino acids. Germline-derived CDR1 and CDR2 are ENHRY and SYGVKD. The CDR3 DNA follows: TGTGCCATCAGAAGGGGTACTGGAAACACCATATATTTT. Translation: CAIRRGTGNTIYF.

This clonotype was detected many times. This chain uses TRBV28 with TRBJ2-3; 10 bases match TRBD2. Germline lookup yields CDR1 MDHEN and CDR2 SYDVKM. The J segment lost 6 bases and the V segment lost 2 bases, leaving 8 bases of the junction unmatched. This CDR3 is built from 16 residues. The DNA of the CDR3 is TGTGCCAGCAGTTTAACTAGCGGGACTAGGCGGGATACGCAGTATTTT. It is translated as CASSLTSGTRRDTQYF. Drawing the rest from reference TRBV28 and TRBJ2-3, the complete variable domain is DVKVTQSSRYLVKRTGEKVFLECVQDMDHENMFWYRQDPGLGLRLIYFSYDVKMKEKGDIPEGYSVSREKKERFSLILESASTNQTSMYLCASSLTSGTRRDTQYFGPGTRLTVL.

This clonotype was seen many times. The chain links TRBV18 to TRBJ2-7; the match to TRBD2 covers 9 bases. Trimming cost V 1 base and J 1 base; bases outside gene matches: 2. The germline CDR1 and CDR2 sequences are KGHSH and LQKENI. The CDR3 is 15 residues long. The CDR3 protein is CASSPQREASYEQYF. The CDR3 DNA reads TGTGCCAGCTCACCACAGCGGGAGGCATCCTACGAGCAGTACTTC. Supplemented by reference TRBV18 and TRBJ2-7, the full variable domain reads NAGVMQNPRHLVRRRGQEARLRCSPMKGHSHVYWYRQLPEEGLKFMVYLQKENIIDESGMPKERFSAEFPKEGPSILRIQQVVRGDSAAYFCASSPQREASYEQYFGPGTRLTVT.

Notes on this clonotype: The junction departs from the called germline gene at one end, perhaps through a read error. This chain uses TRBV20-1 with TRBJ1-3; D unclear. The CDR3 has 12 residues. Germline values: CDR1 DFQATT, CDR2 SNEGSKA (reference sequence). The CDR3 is CSARDFGDTIYF. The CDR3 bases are TGCAGTGCTAGAGATTTTGGAGACACCATATATTTT.

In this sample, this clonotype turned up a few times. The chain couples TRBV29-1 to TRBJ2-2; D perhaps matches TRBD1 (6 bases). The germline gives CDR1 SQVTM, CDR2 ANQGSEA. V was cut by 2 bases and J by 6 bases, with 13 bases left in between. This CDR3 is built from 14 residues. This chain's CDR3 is CSVERAGESGELFF. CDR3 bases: TGCAGCGTTGAACGGGCAGGGGAATCCGGGGAGCTGTTTTTT.

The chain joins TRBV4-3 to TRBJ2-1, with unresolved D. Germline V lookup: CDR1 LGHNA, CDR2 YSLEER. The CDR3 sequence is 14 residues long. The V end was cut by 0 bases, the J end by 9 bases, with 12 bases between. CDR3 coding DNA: TGCGCCAGCAGCCAAGATGCGAGAATGGCTGAGCAGTTCTTC. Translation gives CASSQDARMAEQFF.

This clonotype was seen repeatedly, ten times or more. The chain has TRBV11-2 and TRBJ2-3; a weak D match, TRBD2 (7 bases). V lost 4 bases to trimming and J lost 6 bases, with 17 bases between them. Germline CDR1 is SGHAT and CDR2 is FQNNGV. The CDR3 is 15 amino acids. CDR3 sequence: CASSSAGAVSDTQYF. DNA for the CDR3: TGTGCCAGCAGCTCCGCGGGGGCGGTCTCGGATACGCAGTATTTT.

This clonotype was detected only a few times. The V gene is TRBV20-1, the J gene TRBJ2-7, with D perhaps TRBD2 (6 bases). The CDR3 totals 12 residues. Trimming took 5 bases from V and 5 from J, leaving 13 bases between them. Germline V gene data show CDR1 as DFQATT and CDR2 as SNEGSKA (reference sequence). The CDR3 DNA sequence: TGCAGTGCTTCAACCGGGAGCAACGAGCAGTACTTC. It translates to CSASTGSNEQYF.

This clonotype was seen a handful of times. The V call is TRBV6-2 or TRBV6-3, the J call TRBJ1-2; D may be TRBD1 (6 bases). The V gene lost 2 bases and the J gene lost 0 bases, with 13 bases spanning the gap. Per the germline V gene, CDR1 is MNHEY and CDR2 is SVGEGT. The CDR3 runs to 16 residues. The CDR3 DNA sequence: TGTGCCAGCAGTTACGTGGGAACAGGGCCTAACTATGGCTACACCTTC. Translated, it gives CASSYVGTGPNYGYTF.

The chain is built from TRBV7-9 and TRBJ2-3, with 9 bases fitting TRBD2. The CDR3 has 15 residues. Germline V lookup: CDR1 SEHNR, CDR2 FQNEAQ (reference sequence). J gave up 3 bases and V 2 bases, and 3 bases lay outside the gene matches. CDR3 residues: CASSLLAGMTDTQYF. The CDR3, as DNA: TGTGCCAGCAGCTTACTAGCGGGAATGACAGATACGCAGTATTTT.